The 7 T cell receptor beta chains in this list originate from one sample, sequenced in a study of T-cell memory formation after mild COVID-19. TCRdb reprocessed the 5' RACE reads with MiXCR, giving one entry per CDR3 protein. The sample yields around 340,000 distinct CDR3 sequences, over 20% seen once. The material sequenced was PBMCs or a T cell subset sorted from them (not recorded which). These receptors originate from an adult woman who had mild COVID-19 (a few samples of this study predate the infection). Cell type and time point are not known.

There are a few counts of this clonotype. Here the CDR3 reads CASSSTGEQYF. The CDR3 nucleotides read TGCGCCAGCAGCTCGACCGGCGAGCAGTACTTC. The chain recombines TRBV5-1 with TRBJ2-7; no firm D call. Germline V gene lookup returns CDR1 SGHRS and CDR2 YFSETQ. This CDR3 has 11 amino acids. The ends were cut back, 3 bases at V and 6 bases at J, with 7 bases in the middle.

The genes are TRBV12-3 or TRBV12-4 and TRBJ1-2; D ambiguous. Trimming cost V 6 bases and J 0 bases, with 11 bases left between them. The CDR3 length is 14 residues. The CDR3 DNA reads as TGTGCCAGCAGCCTCCCTTGGCCTAACTATGGCTACACCTTC. This translates into CASSLPWPNYGYTF.

V gene TRBV5-1 combines with J gene TRBJ1-2; D is unclear. This CDR3 is built from 13 residues. CDR1 SGHRS and CDR2 YFSETQ come from the germline V gene. Trimming took off 3 bases at V and 6 bases at J, with 12 bases between the two ends. The DNA of the CDR3 is TGCGCCAGCAGCTCCTCCCCATTCGATGGCTACACCTTC. Encoded protein: CASSSSPFDGYTF.

CDR3 nucleotide sequence: TGCGCCAGCAGCTTGATCTATGCGGGGTACGAGCAGTACTTC. Protein product: CASSLIYAGYEQYF. The gene calls are TRBV5-1 and TRBJ2-7; possible D gene TRBD2, 6 bases. The CDR3 is made up of 14 amino acids. The V gene's germline CDR1 is SGHRS and CDR2 YFSETQ. V was trimmed by 1 base and J by 4 bases, leaving 12 bases between them.

The V and J genes are TRBV20-1 and TRBJ2-6, with 9 bases that match TRBD1. This CDR3 contains 16 residues. Trimming removed 3 bases from V and 0 bases from J; junction bases left unmatched: 3. Germline V CDR1 and CDR2: DFQATT, SNEGSKA (reference sequence). The CDR3 loop is CSARGTGSSGANVLTF. CDR3 sequence (DNA): TGCAGTGCTAGGGGGACAGGGAGCTCTGGGGCCAACGTCCTGACTTTC.

V is TRBV7-6 and J is TRBJ2-2, with 9 bases identical to TRBD1. Germline CDR1 and CDR2: SGHVS and FNYEAQ. Germline trimming cut 4 bases from V and 3 bases from J; bases unmatched to any gene: 6. There are 16 residues in the CDR3. CDR3 sequence reads: CASSSDRGTYTGELFF. CDR3 DNA sequence: TGTGCCAGCAGCTCCGACAGGGGGACGTACACCGGGGAGCTGTTTTTT.

The genes are TRBV12-3 or TRBV12-4 and TRBJ2-1, with no clear D. The CDR3 is 13 amino acids. Between the trimmed V and J ends, which lost 6 bases and 7 bases, there was a span of 13 bases. CDR3 loop: CASRPDHRNEQFF. CDR3 nucleotides: TGTGCCAGCAGGCCAGACCATAGGAATGAGCAGTTCTTC.